This T cell receptor (beta chain) is from a study of OX40 agonist ivuxolimab in advanced cancers. For the study at large: Partial response was recorded in three patients: one hepatocellular carcinoma and two cutaneous melanoma cases.

The CDR3 runs 13 residues. The germline V gene has CDR1 MDHEN and CDR2 SYDVKM. V lost 6 bases and J 6 bases, leaving 11 bases between the germline ends. Generated by immunoSEQ multiplex PCR, the TCRdb table keeps only in-frame clones and is missing some. The sample shows tens of thousands of clones, roughly 86% of them seen only once. Sequenced here: CD4+ or CD8+ T cells sorted from blood, sampled in a trial of the OX40 agonist ivuxolimab. This TCR derives from an adult with an advanced solid tumor such as melanoma, head and neck, liver or kidney cancer. The V and J genes are TRBV28 and TRBJ1-4; D possibly corresponds to TRBD1 (6 bases). CDR3 residues: CASRRQAYEKLFF. CDR3 nucleotides: TGTGCCAGCAGAAGACAGGCGTATGAAAAACTGTTTTTT.